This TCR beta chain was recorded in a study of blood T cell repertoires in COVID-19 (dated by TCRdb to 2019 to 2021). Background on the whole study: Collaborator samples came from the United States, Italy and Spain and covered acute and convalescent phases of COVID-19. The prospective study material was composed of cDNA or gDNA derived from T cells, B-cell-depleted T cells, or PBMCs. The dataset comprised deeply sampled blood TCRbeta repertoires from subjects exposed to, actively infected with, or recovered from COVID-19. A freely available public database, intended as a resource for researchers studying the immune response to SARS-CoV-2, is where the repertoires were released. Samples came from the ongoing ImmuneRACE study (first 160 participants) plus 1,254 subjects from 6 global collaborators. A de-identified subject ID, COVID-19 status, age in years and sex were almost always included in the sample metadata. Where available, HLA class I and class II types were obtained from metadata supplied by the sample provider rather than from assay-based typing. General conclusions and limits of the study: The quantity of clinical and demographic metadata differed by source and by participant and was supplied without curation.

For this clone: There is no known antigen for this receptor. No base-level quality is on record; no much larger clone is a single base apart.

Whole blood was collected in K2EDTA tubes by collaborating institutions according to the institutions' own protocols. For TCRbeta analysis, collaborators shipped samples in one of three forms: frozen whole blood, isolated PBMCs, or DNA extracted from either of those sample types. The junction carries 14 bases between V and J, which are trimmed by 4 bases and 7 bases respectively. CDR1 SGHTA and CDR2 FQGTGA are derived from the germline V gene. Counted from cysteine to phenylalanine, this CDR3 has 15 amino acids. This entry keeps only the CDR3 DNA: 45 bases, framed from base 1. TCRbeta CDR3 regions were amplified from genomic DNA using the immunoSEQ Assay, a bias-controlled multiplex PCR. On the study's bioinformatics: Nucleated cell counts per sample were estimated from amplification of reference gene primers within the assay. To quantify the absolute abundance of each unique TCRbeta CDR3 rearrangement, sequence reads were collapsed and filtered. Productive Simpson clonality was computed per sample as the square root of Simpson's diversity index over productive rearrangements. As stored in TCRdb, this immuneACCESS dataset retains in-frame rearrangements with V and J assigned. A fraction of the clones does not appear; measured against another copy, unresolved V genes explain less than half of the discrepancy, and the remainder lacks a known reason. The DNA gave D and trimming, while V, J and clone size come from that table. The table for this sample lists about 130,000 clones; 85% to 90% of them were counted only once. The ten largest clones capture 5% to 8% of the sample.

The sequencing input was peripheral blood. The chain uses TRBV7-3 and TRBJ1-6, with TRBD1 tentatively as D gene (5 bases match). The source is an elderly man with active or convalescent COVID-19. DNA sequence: TGTGCCAGCAGCTCCTCCGGGGGGAACAATTCACCCCTCCACTTT. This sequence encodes CASSSSGGNNSPLHF.